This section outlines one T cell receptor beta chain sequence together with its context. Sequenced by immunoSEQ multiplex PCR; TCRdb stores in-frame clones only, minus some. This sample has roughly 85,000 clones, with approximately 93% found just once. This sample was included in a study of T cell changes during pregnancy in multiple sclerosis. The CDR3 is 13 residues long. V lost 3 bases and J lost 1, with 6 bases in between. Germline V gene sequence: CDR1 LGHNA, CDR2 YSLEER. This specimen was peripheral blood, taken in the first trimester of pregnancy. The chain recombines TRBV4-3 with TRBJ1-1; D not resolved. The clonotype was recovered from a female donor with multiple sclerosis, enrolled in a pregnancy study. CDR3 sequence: CASSQAQNTEAFF. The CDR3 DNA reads TGCGCCAGCAGCCAGGCCCAGAACACTGAAGCTTTCTTT.